This passage covers 26 T cell receptor beta chains from one sample sequenced in a study of cytomegalovirus exposure and HLA in healthy donors. The PCR made use of 60 Vbeta and 13 Jbeta primers. Sequenced by immunoSEQ multiplex PCR; TCRdb stores in-frame clones only, minus some. This table has around 100,000 clones, 84% appearing once. Material for sequencing was PBMCs. The receptor set was obtained from a man between 18 and 29 years old in good health and CMV-seronegative.

The chain is built from TRBV9 and TRBJ2-4, with 9 bases lining up with TRBD1. The CDR3 is made up of 20 amino acids. The germline CDR1 and CDR2 sequences are SGDLS and YYNGEE. Germline trimming cut 0 bases from V and 5 bases from J; bases unmatched to any gene: 18. The CDR3 loop reads CASSVGPGQGRLATQNIQYF. The CDR3 DNA sequence: TGTGCCAGCAGCGTAGGACCGGGACAGGGAAGGCTGGCTACCCAAAACATTCAGTACTTC.

This clone occurred a few times. The chain is built from TRBV19 and TRBJ1-1, with 9 bases aligning to TRBD1. The CDR3 consists of 16 residues. The germline V gene encodes CDR1 LNHDA and CDR2 SQIVND (reference sequence). Germline trimming cut 3 bases from V and 5 bases from J; bases unmatched to any gene: 10. In DNA form, the CDR3 reads TGTGCCAGTAGTATTTGGAACAGGGGGCGAGGGACTGAAGCTTTCTTT. Translation: CASSIWNRGRGTEAFF.

This clone has more than one count but fewer than ten. This chain uses TRBV10-2 with TRBJ2-1; the match to TRBD2 covers 11 bases. The CDR3 is 13 amino acids. After removal of 6 bases from V and 8 bases from J, the junction contained 3 bases not matched to a gene. CDR1 and CDR2 (germline): WSHSY, SAAADI. Here the CDR3 DNA reads TGCGCCAGCAGGATAGCGGGAGGGGATGAGCAGTTCTTC. Amino acids: CASRIAGGDEQFF.

The CDR3 loop is CASSVGTMGTDTQYF. The CDR3 DNA reads as TGTGCCAGCAGCGTAGGGACTATGGGCACAGATACGCAGTATTTT. The rearrangement joins TRBV5-6 to TRBJ2-3, with 7 bases aligning to TRBD2. V was clipped by 4 bases and J by 1 base; unmatched bases: 6. Germline CDR1 reads SGHDT; CDR2 reads YYEEEE. This CDR3 comprises 15 residues.

V gene TRBV28 combines with J gene TRBJ1-4; D is undetermined. V was cut by 2 bases and J by 3 bases, with 7 bases left in between. The germline gives CDR1 MDHEN, CDR2 SYDVKM. This CDR3 is 14 amino acids long. The CDR3 sequence is CASSLPSANEKLFF. CDR3 bases: TGTGCCAGCAGTTTACCTAGTGCTAATGAAAAACTGTTTTTT. The variable domain in full, completed from reference TRBV28 and TRBJ1-4, reads DVKVTQSSRYLVKRTGEKVFLECVQDMDHENMFWYRQDPGLGLRLIYFSYDVKMKEKGDIPEGYSVSREKKERFSLILESASTNQTSMYLCASSLPSANEKLFFGSGTQLSVL.

The chain combines TRBV27 with TRBJ2-1; 7 bases line up with TRBD2. V lost 3 bases, J lost 10 bases, and 12 bases stayed unmatched. Germline V gene data show CDR1 as MNHEY and CDR2 as SMNVEV (reference sequence). This CDR3 contains 15 residues. CDR3 sequence (DNA): TGTGCCAGCAGTTTCTCCATTAGCGGGTCGGGGGAGCAGTTCTTC. The encoded protein is CASSFSISGSGEQFF.

V usage is TRBV4-3 and J usage is TRBJ2-6; 9 bases fit TRBD1. This CDR3 is 19 amino acids long. V was clipped by 0 bases and J by 4 bases; unmatched bases: 10. Germline V gene sequence: CDR1 LGHNA, CDR2 YSLEER. The CDR3 sequence is CASSQDSGQGLRGANVLTF. For the CDR3, the DNA is TGCGCCAGCAGCCAAGATTCGGGACAGGGTCTGCGCGGGGCCAACGTCCTGACTTTC.

The V call is TRBV11-2, the J call TRBJ1-5, with TRBD1 identical over 7 bases. Trimming removed 1 base from V and 0 bases from J; junction bases left unmatched: 9. Per the germline V gene, CDR1 is SGHAT and CDR2 is FQNNGV. This CDR3 contains 18 residues. The CDR3 DNA follows: TGTGCCAGCAGCTTAGGTAGAGGGGGCAGCTATAGCAATCAGCCCCAGCATTTT. Translating it yields CASSLGRGGSYSNQPQHF.

The genes are TRBV6-5 and TRBJ1-1; D is unresolved. Trimming cost V 9 bases and J 10 bases, with 27 bases left between them. This CDR3 is built from 15 residues. Germline V lookup: CDR1 MNHEY, CDR2 SVGAGI. In DNA, the CDR3 is TGTGCCAGTCGCCTGGGCCGGACCGCGGGTGGTGGAGCTTTCTTT. Amino acids: CASRLGRTAGGGAFF.

This chain connects TRBV29-1 to TRBJ1-2; 9 bases line up with TRBD1. Trimming at V came to 4 bases and at J to 8 bases, leaving 8 bases not matched to a gene. CDR1 and CDR2 from the germline V gene are SQVTM and ANQGSEA. CDR3 size: 13 residues. The CDR3 bases are TGCAGCGTTGGGTCGGGACAGGGAGAGGGCTACACCTTC. Translation gives CSVGSGQGEGYTF.

The chain has TRBV10-3 and TRBJ2-4; 14 nucleotides match TRBD2. V was clipped by 10 bases and J by 8 bases; unmatched bases: 10. This CDR3 is 15 amino acids long. Germline values: CDR1 ENHRY, CDR2 SYGVKD. The CDR3 loop is CATGGLAGGADIQYF. The CDR3 coding sequence is TGTGCCACCGGAGGACTAGCGGGAGGAGCGGACATTCAGTACTTC.

The gene calls are TRBV10-2 and TRBJ2-6; 10 bases are a match to TRBD1. The CDR3 length is 17 residues. Trimming took 6 bases from V and 1 from J; bases not matched to a gene: 6. Germline V CDR1 and CDR2: WSHSY, SAAADI. The CDR3 DNA reads as TGCGCCAGCAGGGTGACAGGGGGCGATTCTGGGGCCAACGTCCTGACTTTC. This encodes CASRVTGGDSGANVLTF.

The chain is built from TRBV5-4 and TRBJ2-3, with D maybe TRBD2 (5 bases). This CDR3 has 15 residues. Germline assignment: CDR1 SGHNT and CDR2 YYREEE (reference sequence). The V end lost 2 bases, the J end lost 0 bases, and 10 bases lay between the germline ends. The CDR3 nucleotides read TGTGCCAGCAGCTTCTCGGGATCTAGCACAGATACGCAGTATTTT. It specifies CASSFSGSSTDTQYF.

The chain uses TRBV18 and TRBJ2-5, with 7 nucleotides matching TRBD1. This CDR3 is built from 13 residues. Germline lookup yields CDR1 KGHSH and CDR2 LQKENI. With V trimmed by 6 bases and J by 1 base, 2 bases remained unmatched. The CDR3: CASSRQGQETQYF. The DNA for the CDR3 is TGTGCCAGCTCCCGACAGGGCCAAGAGACCCAGTACTTC.

V and J are TRBV7-2 and TRBJ2-7; TRBD2 matches at 10 bases. Germline V CDR1 and CDR2: SGHTA, FQGNSA. Losses at the gene ends were 5 bases for V and 2 bases for J; bases not matched to a gene: 9. This CDR3 region has 16 residues. The CDR3 DNA follows: TGTGCCAGCAGCCCCTACTCTAGCGGGAGACCCTACGAGCAGTACTTC. Its translation is CASSPYSSGRPYEQYF.

The V gene is TRBV7-9, the J gene TRBJ1-6; 9 positions match TRBD1. Trimming took 5 bases from V and 10 from J; bases not matched to a gene: 6. Germline-derived CDR1 and CDR2 are SEHNR and FQNEAQ (reference sequence). The CDR3 has 14 residues. CDR3 nucleotide sequence: TGTGCCAGCAGCCACGGACAGGGGCACTCACCCCTCCACTTT. It codes for CASSHGQGHSPLHF.

V usage is TRBV10-3 and J usage is TRBJ1-1, with D perhaps TRBD1 (5 bases). Germline V gene lookup returns CDR1 ENHRY and CDR2 SYGVKD. The CDR3 contains 13 residues. V was pared by 6 bases and J by 4 bases, with 12 bases between. The CDR3 here is CAIRGPGPTEAFF. The DNA for the CDR3 is TGTGCCATCAGGGGTCCAGGGCCCACTGAAGCTTTCTTT.

The chain combines TRBV9 with TRBJ1-4; 9 bases are a match to TRBD1. Looked up from germline, CDR1 is SGDLS and CDR2 is YYNGEE. Trimming removed 0 bases from V and 6 bases from J; junction bases left unmatched: 6. The CDR3 length is 16 residues. The CDR3 bases are TGTGCCAGCAGCGTAGATGGGGACAGGGTCTATGAAAAACTGTTTTTT. This gives the protein CASSVDGDRVYEKLFF.

The chain uses TRBV6-6 and TRBJ2-1; D perhaps matches TRBD2 (5 bases). Germline V gene lookup returns CDR1 MNHNY and CDR2 SVGAGI (reference sequence). This CDR3 contains 14 residues. The ends were cut back, 2 bases at V and 7 bases at J, with 12 bases in the middle. The CDR3 loop is CASSYPGMSNEQFF. The DNA for the CDR3 is TGTGCCAGCAGTTACCCGGGAATGAGTAATGAGCAGTTCTTC.

This chain links TRBV6-5 with TRBJ2-7; D is uncertain. The V end lost 4 bases, the J end lost 1 base, and 8 bases lay between the germline ends. The CDR3 is 13 amino acids. The germline V gene encodes CDR1 MNHEY and CDR2 SVGAGI. Here the CDR3 reads CASSFAASYEQYF. The CDR3 nucleotides are TGTGCCAGCAGTTTTGCGGCTTCCTACGAGCAGTACTTC.

The gene calls are TRBV27 and TRBJ1-2, with TRBD1 identical over 8 bases. Germline V gene lookup returns CDR1 MNHEY and CDR2 SMNVEV (reference sequence). V lost 3 bases to trimming and J lost 6 bases; unmatched junction nucleotides: 6. CDR3 length: 14 amino acids. The CDR3 reads CASSFYPTGDGYTF. The CDR3 bases are TGTGCCAGCAGTTTCTACCCGACAGGGGATGGCTACACCTTC.

The chain combines TRBV4-3 with TRBJ1-5; D is uncertain. Germline V gives CDR1 LGHNA, CDR2 YSLEER. The CDR3 sequence is 13 residues long. V lost 4 bases and J lost 3, with 7 bases in between. The CDR3 region has the DNA TGCGCCAGCAGCCTTTACAACAATCAGCCCCAGCATTTT. It encodes CASSLYNNQPQHF.

The V call is TRBV30, the J call TRBJ2-7; no clear D. The CDR3 covers 14 residues. Deletions cut 0 bases from V and 1 base from J, with 10 bases between. CDR1 and CDR2 (germline): GTSNPN, SVGIG (reference sequence). The CDR3 loop reads CAWSVDSNSYEQYF. Here the CDR3 DNA reads TGTGCCTGGAGTGTAGATAGTAATTCCTACGAGCAGTACTTC.

The V gene is TRBV2, the J gene TRBJ1-1, with 10 bases lining up with TRBD1. J lost 0 bases, V lost 5 bases, and 9 bases had no gene match. The CDR3 loop spans 17 amino acids. CDR1 is SNHLY, CDR2 FYNNEI, per germline. The CDR3 bases are TGTGCCAGCAGTCGGACAGGGGGGAATTTTTTGAACACTGAAGCTTTCTTT. Its translation is CASSRTGGNFLNTEAFF.

The CDR3 spells CATRGGLGAGELFF. CDR3 in DNA: TGTGCCACCCGCGGGGGACTAGGCGCCGGGGAGCTGTTTTTT. The chain carries TRBV19 and TRBJ2-2; TRBD2 agrees at 8 bases. Germline V gene lookup returns CDR1 LNHDA and CDR2 SQIVND (reference sequence). The V gene end was trimmed by 10 bases and the J gene end by 6 bases; junction bases not matched to a gene: 10. The length of the CDR3 is 14 residues.

The sample holds one count of this clone. V gene TRBV5-4 combines with J gene TRBJ2-2; TRBD1 aligns across 7 bases. The V and J ends lost 6 bases and 1 base, in that order; junction bases with no gene match: 9. Germline V gene data show CDR1 as SGHNT and CDR2 as YYREEE (reference sequence). The CDR3 length is 16 residues. As DNA, the CDR3 is TGTGCCAGCACCAAGGGGGCTTCCCGGAACACCGGGGAGCTGTTTTTT. It encodes CASTKGASRNTGELFF.